This T cell receptor beta chain was recorded in a study of blood T cell repertoires in COVID-19. The CDR3 has 15 residues. Looked up from germline, CDR1 is LNHDA and CDR2 is SQIVND (reference sequence). V trimming: 4 bases; J trimming: 4 bases; junction bases outside the gene matches: 9. Here immunoSEQ multiplex PCR was the method, and the copy in TCRdb shows in-frame clones only, minus some. The sample yields approximately 250,000 clones, about 87% seen once. V and J are TRBV19 and TRBJ1-1; 7 bases are a match to TRBD1. The receptor's source is a woman aged 55-70 years with COVID-19, enrolled during active disease. The sequenced sample was peripheral blood. CDR3 sequence: CASSSRTGGATEAFF. CDR3 nucleotides: TGTGCCAGTAGTAGCCGGACAGGAGGGGCCACTGAAGCTTTCTTT.